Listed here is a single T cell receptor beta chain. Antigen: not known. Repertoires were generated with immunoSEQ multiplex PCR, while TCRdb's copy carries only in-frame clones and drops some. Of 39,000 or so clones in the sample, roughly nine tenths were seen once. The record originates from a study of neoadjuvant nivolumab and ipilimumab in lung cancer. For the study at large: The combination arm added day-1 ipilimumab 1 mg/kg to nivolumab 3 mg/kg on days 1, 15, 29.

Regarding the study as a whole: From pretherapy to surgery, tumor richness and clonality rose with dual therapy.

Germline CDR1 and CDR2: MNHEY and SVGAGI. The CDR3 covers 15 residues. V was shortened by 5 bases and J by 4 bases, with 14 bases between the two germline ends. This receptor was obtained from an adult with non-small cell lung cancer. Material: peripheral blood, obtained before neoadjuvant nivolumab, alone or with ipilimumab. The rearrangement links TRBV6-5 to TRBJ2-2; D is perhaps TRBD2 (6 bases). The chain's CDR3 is CASSTPRGGTGELFF. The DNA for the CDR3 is TGTGCCAGCAGTACCCCACGGGGAGGCACCGGGGAGCTGTTTTTT.